This entry concerns a single T cell receptor beta chain. The antigen this receptor binds is unknown. Within one base of it there is no much larger clone, and no base qualities were kept. This entry comes from a study of blood T cell repertoires in COVID-19 (dated by TCRdb to 2020 to 2021). Background on the whole study: Collaborator samples came from the United States, Italy and Spain and covered acute and convalescent phases of COVID-19. The material from the prospective study consisted of cDNA or gDNA derived from T cells, B-cell-depleted T cells, or PBMCs. The samples were drawn from two sources: the first 160 participants of the ongoing ImmuneRACE study, and 1,000 to 1,500 subjects contributed by 6 global collaborators. Deeply sampled blood TCRbeta repertoires from subjects exposed to, actively infected with, or recovered from COVID-19 were included in the dataset. A freely available public database, intended as a resource for researchers studying the immune response to SARS-CoV-2, is where the repertoires were released. Nearly every sample came with metadata listing a de-identified subject ID, COVID-19 status, age in years and sex. Where available, HLA class I and class II types were obtained from metadata supplied by the sample provider rather than from assay-based typing. Here is what the overall study found, with its caveats: The quantity of clinical and demographic metadata differed by source and by participant and was supplied without curation.

In Seattle, one collaborating source enrolled patients while the infection was active and tracked those patients longitudinally over the course of disease. Whole blood was collected in K2EDTA tubes by collaborating institutions according to the institutions' own protocols. For TCRbeta analysis, collaborator samples were shipped as frozen whole blood, as isolated PBMCs, or as DNA extracted from either sample type. The CDR3 starts with the cysteine, ends with the phenylalanine, and has 15 residues. Left in the record is the CDR3 DNA by itself, 45 bases read in frame from the first base. V loses 1 base of germline sequence and J loses 3 bases, and the interval between the two ends is 12 bases. CDR1 LNHDA and CDR2 SQIVND were looked up in the germline V gene (reference sequence). The immunoSEQ Assay, a bias-controlled multiplex PCR, was used to amplify TCRbeta CDR3 regions from genomic DNA. Concerning the study's data processing: Within the assay, amplification of reference gene primers was used to estimate how many nucleated cells each sample contained. Sequence reads were collapsed and filtered to measure the absolute abundance of every unique TCRbeta CDR3 rearrangement. For each sample, productive Simpson clonality was calculated as the square root of Simpson's diversity index over productive rearrangements. TCRdb took this table from immuneACCESS and kept in-frame rearrangements with V and J called. Such tables lack part of the clones; where checked against another copy, unresolved V genes explain under half of the gap, and the rest is unexplained. From that table come the V and J calls and clone size; the DNA was used to work out D and trimming. The sample table contains 200,000 to 300,000 clones; only one count was recorded for around 86% of them. The ten most abundant clones make up roughly 4.9% of the sample.

The rearrangement joined TRBV19 to TRBJ1-2, and TRBD1 may be the D gene, going by 5 matching bases. This clonotype was sampled from a woman aged 55-75 years with COVID-19, enrolled during active disease. The sample was peripheral blood. The DNA reads TGTGCCAGTAGTATAGTAGGCAGGGAAGACTATGGCTACACCTTC. It translates as CASSIVGREDYGYTF. Where the CDR3 stops, the reference TRBV19 and TRBJ1-2 genes take over; the full variable domain is DGGITQSPKYLFRKEGQNVTLSCEQNLNHDAMYWYRQDPGQGLRLIYYSQIVNDFQKGDIAEGYSVSREKKESFPLTVTSAQKNPTAFYLCASSIVGREDYGYTFGSGTRLTVV.